Sequencing of this T cell receptor beta chain was carried out in a study of neurological immune-mediated disorders. Study-wide points: Expanded clones shared no CDR3 amino acid sequences across subjects, suggesting private repertoires in all groups.

There are many counts of this clonotype. No antigen is known for it. Each TCR transcript was tagged with a 10-nucleotide random UMI during 5'RACE. The output of every sequencing run exceeded 190 million TCR-beta sequences, derived from 15-18 subjects. TCRdb recomputed calls from the 5' RACE reads with MiXCR, one row per CDR3 protein. Here the sample spans tens of thousands of distinct CDR3 sequences, roughly 13% being singletons. Time point noted: technical triplicate 1. Sorted libraries were derived from approximately 990,000 CD4+ or CD8+ T cells. The V gene's germline CDR1 is SGHTA and CDR2 FQGNSA. V lost 2 bases and J lost 4; bases outside the gene matches: 7. The CDR3 totals 15 residues.

The sequencing sample was made of CD4+ T cells from blood. The chain joins TRBV7-2 to TRBJ1-2, with TRBD1 identical over 7 bases. This sequence originates from a female donor with HTLV-1-associated myelopathy (HAM/TSP). The CDR3 DNA sequence: TGTGCCAGCAGCTTACCGACAGGGCTGGGCTATGGCTACACCTTC. As protein: CASSLPTGLGYGYTF.